Listed below are T cell receptor beta chains from one sample, sequenced in a study of blood T cell repertoires in COVID-19. Profiling relied on immunoSEQ multiplex PCR, and the TCRdb table lists in-frame clones only, not all of them. This sample carries roughly 230,000 clones, around 82% of them seen once, and the ten largest clones take around 8.1%. Sequencing input: peripheral blood. The origin of the receptors is a man aged 35-49 years with active or convalescent COVID-19. CDR3s include the opening cysteine and the closing phenylalanine or tryptophan. The D gene is left open where the match is weak. Some rows have no size entry. The others give once, few or many, or a class for an expanded clone.

v_call,d_call,clone_size,j_call,cdr3_aa,cdr3_nt
TRBV6-5,.,.,TRBJ1-2,CASSPDTRLNYGYTF,TGTGCCAGCAGTCCGGACACCCGTTTAAACTATGGCTACACCTTC
TRBV24-1,TRBD1,.,TRBJ2-5,CATSDTGVPQETQYF,TGTGCCACCAGTGATACAGGGGTTCCCCAAGAGACCCAGTACTTC
TRBV29-1,.,.,TRBJ1-2,CSAEGGSNYGYTF,TGCAGCGCAGAGGGCGGTTCTAACTATGGCTACACCTTC
TRBV10-3,TRBD1,.,TRBJ1-3,CAIGGQGGGNTIYF,TGTGCCATCGGGGGACAGGGAGGAGGAAACACCATATATTTT
TRBV18,TRBD1,.,TRBJ1-2,CASSPPTGEGYTF,TGTGCCAGCTCACCACCGACAGGGGAAGGCTACACCTTC
TRBV5-4,TRBD2,once,TRBJ2-7,CASSTGLAGANAPQYF,TGTGCCAGCAGCACGGGACTAGCGGGAGCAAACGCCCCTCAGTACTTC
TRBV12-3/TRBV12-4,.,few,TRBJ2-5,CASNIGGGTQYF,TGTGCCAGCAATATAGGGGGGGGGACCCAGTACTTC
TRBV24-1,.,.,TRBJ1-5,CATSDRGYNSNQPQHF,TGTGCCACCAGTGATAGGGGGTACAATAGCAATCAGCCCCAGCATTTT
TRBV3-1/TRBV3-2,.,.,TRBJ1-2,CASSQEGRTGGYTF,TGTGCCAGCAGCCAAGAAGGACGTACAGGCGGCTACACCTTC
TRBV19,.,.,TRBJ1-2,CASTHRAGYGYTF,TGTGCCAGTACCCACAGGGCAGGCTATGGCTACACCTTC
TRBV4-1,.,.,TRBJ2-2,CASSQEQGSGELFF,TGCGCCAGCAGCCAGGAGCAGGGTTCCGGGGAGCTGTTTTTT
TRBV14,TRBD1,.,TRBJ2-3,CASSQRRDRVYTDTQYF,TGTGCCAGCAGCCAAAGGAGGGACAGGGTATACACAGATACGCAGTATTTT
TRBV2,.,.,TRBJ1-4,CASSGMEGRGEKLFF,TGTGCCAGCAGTGGGATGGAGGGGCGCGGGGAAAAACTGTTTTTT
TRBV19,TRBD2,.,TRBJ2-2,CASNLAGGSGRELFF,TGTGCCAGCAACCTAGCGGGGGGGTCGGGAAGGGAGCTGTTTTTT
TRBV7-6,.,.,TRBJ2-3,CASSLDLAYADTQYF,TGTGCCAGCAGCTTAGATCTAGCGTACGCCGATACGCAGTATTTT
TRBV7-9,TRBD1,.,TRBJ1-2,CASSSSDRVWYGYTF,TGTGCCAGCAGCTCTAGTGACAGGGTTTGGTATGGCTACACCTTC
TRBV7-6,TRBD1,.,TRBJ2-3,CASSTGQGTDTQYF,TGTGCCAGCAGCACGGGACAGGGCACAGATACGCAGTATTTT
TRBV28,.,.,TRBJ1-5,CASRTHQGGNQPQHF,TGTGCCAGCAGAACACATCAAGGAGGCAATCAGCCCCAGCATTTT
TRBV28,TRBD1,once,TRBJ1-5,CASSSSGTGNQPQHF,TGTGCCAGCAGTTCCTCCGGGACAGGGAATCAGCCCCAGCATTTT
TRBV5-4,TRBD1,.,TRBJ1-2,CASSFEGAYGYTF,TGTGCCAGCAGCTTTGAGGGGGCCTATGGCTACACCTTC
TRBV2,.,once,TRBJ1-2,CASSRAQVYGYTF,TGTGCCAGCTCGAGGGCGCAGGTTTATGGCTACACCTTC
TRBV5-5,.,.,TRBJ1-6,CASSLAVTNLNNSPLHF,TGTGCCAGCAGCTTGGCGGTCACCAACCTTAATAATTCACCCCTCCACTTT